The 2 T cell receptor beta chains given below trace back to one sample, sequenced in a study of blood T cell repertoires in COVID-19. Assay used: immunoSEQ multiplex PCR; TCRdb lists only in-frame clones, some missing. The sample holds 200,000 to 250,000 clones, 70% to 90% seen once. The sequenced sample consisted of peripheral blood. The receptors come from a woman in her 70s with COVID-19, enrolled during active disease.

In its sample, this clone was seen a few times. The chain has TRBV6-1 and TRBJ1-2; 8 bases agree with TRBD1. This CDR3 has 17 amino acids. The germline gives CDR1 MNHNS, CDR2 SASEGT. The V and J ends lost 4 bases and 4 bases, in that order; junction bases with no gene match: 14. CDR3 DNA: TGTGCCAGCAGTGGCCGTCGGTCAGGGGGCGCGGGCTATGGCTACACCTTC. It translates to CASSGRRSGGAGYGYTF.

This sequence joins TRBV15 and TRBJ2-5, with D perhaps TRBD1 (6 bases). Trimming pared 5 bases from V and 3 bases from J, leaving 7 bases between. Germline V gene sequence: CDR1 LNHNV, CDR2 YYDKDF (reference sequence). The CDR3 sequence is 12 residues long. This chain's CDR3 is CATSPGEETQYF. CDR3 coding DNA: TGTGCCACCAGCCCAGGGGAAGAGACCCAGTACTTC.